This TCR beta chain was sequenced for a study of shared clonotypes between healthy human individuals (dated by TCRdb to 2018 to 2021). Regarding the study in general: A couple of women and a few men aged 18 to 49 years were included in the cohort. Different laboratories and diverse techniques were used to prepare libraries and sequence TCR repertoires, to increase sequencing depth and limit assay-specific biases. Between about 0.94 and 8.9 billion PBMCs per donor were obtained by leukapheresis. To estimate repertoire size and how much clonotype sharing occurs between individuals, the study deeply sequenced the blood TCR repertoires of five healthy adults. For each donor, three plates each were used for CD4 naive and CD4 memory, two plates were used for CD8 naive, and one plate was used for CD8 memory.

Comment on this clone: Its antigen is still unknown. Base qualities are not recorded, but no much larger clone differs from it by a single base.

Healthy HIV-negative adults with no recently reported acute infections or vaccinations were included as donors. All donors were Caucasian adults living in Nashville, Tennessee, USA. CD4+ T cells were enriched through magnetic negative selection, after which naive cells were positively selected on CD45RA and the remaining negative fraction served as the memory subset. Blood was obtained by leukapheresis, after which PBMCs were separated by Ficoll-Histopaque density gradient centrifugation and cryopreserved in liquid nitrogen vapor phase. Analytical flow cytometry was used to check the purity and quantity of every magnetically sorted T cell population. Each sorted fraction had its genomic DNA isolated and then quantified by UV absorbance on a Nanodrop 2000c. What the work shows at the level of the full study, not this receptor alone: Sampling was restricted to blood, and TCR repertoires in tissue are likely to differ from TCR repertoires in blood. Across several donors, about 5.2% of naive CD4, approximately 3.5% of naive CD8, under 2.5% of memory CD4, and 0.4% of memory CD8 clonotypes were shared. Compared with non-shared clonotypes, clonotypes shared by all four sorted-subset donors had higher generation probabilities. Based on pairwise subsampling, the degree of clonotype sharing among donors was expected to be affected by sequencing depth. Rarefaction of sorted-subset datasets indicated incomplete sequencing despite the large sequencing depth. Because the study included a small number of donors, the genetic and exposure-history diversity represented was limited. Estimated clonotype richness was generally larger for naive than for memory subsets.

Using the deep immunoSEQ assay, TCR CDR3 regions were amplified from genomic DNA by multiplex PCR. Genomic DNA extracted from each cell subset was distributed evenly over all wells of several immunoSEQ 96-well plates, and each plate served as one replicate. For sorted subsets, each replicate PCR was loaded with about 0.2 ug genomic DNA, equivalent to 30,000 or so T cell genomes. Purified libraries were measured with a Qubit 3.0 fluorometer, size-checked on a Bioanalyzer 2100, and measured again with the KAPA Library Quantification kit. Every immunoSEQ 96-well plate was sequenced on a dedicated single-read 150-cycle Illumina NextSeq 550 flow cell. As for the original processing: The immunoSEQ output contained only junctional sequences without quality scores, so filtering could not match that applied to full-length reads. To assign V/J genes and CDR3, sequences were annotated using PyIR, a Python wrapper for IgBLAST v1.9, with IMGT germline references. Reads with weak V/J assignments (E-value above 1e-6), missing CDR3, stop codons, out-of-frame junctions, or ambiguous translated residues were removed. V3J clonotypes were defined by identical inferred V gene, J gene, and CDR3 amino acid sequence. Percentage overlap between repertoires was calculated by dividing the number of shared unique clonotypes by the size of the smaller repertoire. Three approaches were used to assess repertoire richness: RTK rarefaction, the Chao1 estimator, and Recon v2.1 estimates of unobserved clonotypes. Generation probabilities for all TCRbeta clonotypes obtained by the gDNA method from a handful of donors were computed using OLGA. The clones in this table, taken by TCRdb from immuneACCESS, are in-frame only. Not every clone is retained; where verified, under half of the shortfall comes from an unresolved V gene, and the cause of the rest is unknown. V, J and clone size derive from that table, while D and trimming were established from the DNA sequence. For this sample there are 2 million to 2.5 million clones; approximately 90% appear just once. Approximately 0.41% of the sample comes from the top ten.

The sequencing sample was made of naive CD4+ T cells from PBMCs. This specimen's cell subset or site label, interpreted: CD45RA+ positively selected. This clonotype was obtained from a young man in good health. Some clones in this sample may be carry-over from other donors' samples.

Here the CDR3 is given as CASSQDQTGNYEQYF. The nucleotides read TGCGCCAGCAGCCAAGATCAGACTGGGAACTACGAGCAGTACTTC. The chain uses TRBV4-1 and TRBJ2-7; a confident D gene designation cannot be given. V is pared back by 0 bases and J by 3 bases, with 12 bases lying between the germline termini. Spanning cysteine to phenylalanine, the CDR3 consists of 15 amino acids. Only the CDR3 part of the read is kept: 45 bases, read in frame from the first base. The germline V gene gives CDR1 as MGHRA and CDR2 as YSYEKL.